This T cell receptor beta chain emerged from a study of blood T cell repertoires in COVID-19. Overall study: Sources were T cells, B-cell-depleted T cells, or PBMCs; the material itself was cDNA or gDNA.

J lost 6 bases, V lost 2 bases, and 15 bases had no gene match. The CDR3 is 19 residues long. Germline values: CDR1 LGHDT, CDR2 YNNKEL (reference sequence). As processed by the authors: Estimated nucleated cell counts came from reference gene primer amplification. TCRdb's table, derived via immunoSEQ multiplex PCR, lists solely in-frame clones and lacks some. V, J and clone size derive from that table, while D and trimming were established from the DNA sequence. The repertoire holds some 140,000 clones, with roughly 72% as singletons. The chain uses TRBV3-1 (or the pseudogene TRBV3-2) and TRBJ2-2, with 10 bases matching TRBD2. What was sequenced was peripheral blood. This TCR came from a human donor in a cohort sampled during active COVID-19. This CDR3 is CASSQSKVLAGVGAGELFF. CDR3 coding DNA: TGTGCCAGCAGCCAATCGAAAGTTCTAGCGGGGGTAGGTGCCGGGGAGCTGTTTTTT.